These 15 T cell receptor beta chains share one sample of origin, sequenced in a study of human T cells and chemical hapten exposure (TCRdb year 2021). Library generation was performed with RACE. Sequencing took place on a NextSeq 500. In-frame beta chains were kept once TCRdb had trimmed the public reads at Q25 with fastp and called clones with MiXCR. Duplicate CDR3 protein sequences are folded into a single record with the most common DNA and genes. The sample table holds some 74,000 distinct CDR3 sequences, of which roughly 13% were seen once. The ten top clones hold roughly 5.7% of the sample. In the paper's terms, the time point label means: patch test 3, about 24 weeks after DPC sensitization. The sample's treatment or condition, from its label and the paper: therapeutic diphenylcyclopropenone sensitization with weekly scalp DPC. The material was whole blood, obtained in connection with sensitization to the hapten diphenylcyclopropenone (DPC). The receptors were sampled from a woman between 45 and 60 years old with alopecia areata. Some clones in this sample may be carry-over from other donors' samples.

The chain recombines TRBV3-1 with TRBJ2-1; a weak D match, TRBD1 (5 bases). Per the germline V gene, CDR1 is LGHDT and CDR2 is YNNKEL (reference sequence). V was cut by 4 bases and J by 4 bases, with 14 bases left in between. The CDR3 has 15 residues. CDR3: CASSPDIPRYNEQFF. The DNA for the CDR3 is TGTGCCAGCAGCCCGGACATCCCAAGATACAATGAGCAGTTCTTC.

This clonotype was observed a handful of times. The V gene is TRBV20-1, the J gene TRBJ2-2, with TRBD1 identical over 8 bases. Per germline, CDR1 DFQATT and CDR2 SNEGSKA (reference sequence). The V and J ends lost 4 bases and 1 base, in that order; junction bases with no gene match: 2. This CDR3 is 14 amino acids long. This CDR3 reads CSAMGQENTGELFF. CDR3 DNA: TGCAGTGCTATGGGACAGGAGAACACCGGGGAGCTGTTTTTT.

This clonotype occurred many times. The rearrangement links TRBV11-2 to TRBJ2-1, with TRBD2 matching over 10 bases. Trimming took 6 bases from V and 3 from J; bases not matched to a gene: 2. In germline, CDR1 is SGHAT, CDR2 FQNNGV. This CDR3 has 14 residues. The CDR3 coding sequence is TGTGCCAGCAGACTAGCGGGACTCTACAATGAGCAGTTCTTC. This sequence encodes CASRLAGLYNEQFF.

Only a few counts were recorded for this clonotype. For the CDR3, the DNA is TGCAGCGTTGCAGCTGAAGAGACCCAGTACTTC. This translates into CSVAAEETQYF. This rearrangement joins TRBV29-1 to TRBJ2-5; D is undetermined. From germline, CDR1 is SQVTM and CDR2 ANQGSEA. Trimming took 4 bases from V and 3 from J, leaving 6 bases between them. The CDR3 covers 11 residues.

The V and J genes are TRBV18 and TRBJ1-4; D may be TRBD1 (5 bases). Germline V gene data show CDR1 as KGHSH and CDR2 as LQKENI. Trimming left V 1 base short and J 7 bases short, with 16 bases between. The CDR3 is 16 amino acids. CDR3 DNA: TGTGCCAGCTCACCACTTTTCAGGGACGTTGGTGAAAAACTGTTTTTT. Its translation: CASSPLFRDVGEKLFF.

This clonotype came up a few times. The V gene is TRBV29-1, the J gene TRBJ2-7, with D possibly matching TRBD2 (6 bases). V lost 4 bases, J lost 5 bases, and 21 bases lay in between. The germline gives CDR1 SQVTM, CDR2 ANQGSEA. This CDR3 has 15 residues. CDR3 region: CSVGLGFDGRHEQYF. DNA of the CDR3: TGCAGCGTTGGGTTGGGCTTCGACGGGAGACACGAGCAGTACTTC.

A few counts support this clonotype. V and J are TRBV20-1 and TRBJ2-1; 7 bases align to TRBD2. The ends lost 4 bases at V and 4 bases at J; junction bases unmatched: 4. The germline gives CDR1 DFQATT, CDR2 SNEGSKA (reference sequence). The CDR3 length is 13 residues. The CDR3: CSAMGLTYNEQFF. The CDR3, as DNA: TGCAGTGCTATGGGACTAACTTACAATGAGCAGTTCTTC.

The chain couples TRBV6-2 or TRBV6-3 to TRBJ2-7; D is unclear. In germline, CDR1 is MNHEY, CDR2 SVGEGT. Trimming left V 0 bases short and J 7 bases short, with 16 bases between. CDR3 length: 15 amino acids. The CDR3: CASSYSPTIYGEQYF. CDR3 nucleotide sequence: TGTGCCAGCAGTTACTCCCCCACTATCTACGGGGAGCAGTACTTC.

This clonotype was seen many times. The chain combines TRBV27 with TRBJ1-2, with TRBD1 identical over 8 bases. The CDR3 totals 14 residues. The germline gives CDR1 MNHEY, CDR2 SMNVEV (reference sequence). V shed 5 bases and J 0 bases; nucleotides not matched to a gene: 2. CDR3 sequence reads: CASSTQGANYGYTF. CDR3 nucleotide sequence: TGTGCCAGCAGTACACAGGGGGCTAACTATGGCTACACCTTC.

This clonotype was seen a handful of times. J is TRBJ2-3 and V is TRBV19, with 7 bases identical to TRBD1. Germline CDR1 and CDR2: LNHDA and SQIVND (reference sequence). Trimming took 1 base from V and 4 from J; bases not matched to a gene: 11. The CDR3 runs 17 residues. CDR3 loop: CASSIAPGGEAPDTQYF. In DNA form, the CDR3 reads TGTGCCAGTAGTATAGCCCCAGGGGGTGAAGCACCAGATACGCAGTATTTT.

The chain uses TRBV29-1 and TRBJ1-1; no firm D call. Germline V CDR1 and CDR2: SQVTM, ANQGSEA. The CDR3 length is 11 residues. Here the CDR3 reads CSPGRYTEAFF. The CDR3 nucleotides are TGCAGTCCGGGTCGGTACACTGAAGCTTTCTTT.

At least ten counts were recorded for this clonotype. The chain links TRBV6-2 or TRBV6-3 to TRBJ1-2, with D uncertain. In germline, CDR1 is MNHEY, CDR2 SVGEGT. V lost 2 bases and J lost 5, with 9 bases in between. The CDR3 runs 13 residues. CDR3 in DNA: TGTGCCAGCAGTTACACGGAAATATATGGCTACACCTTC. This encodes CASSYTEIYGYTF.

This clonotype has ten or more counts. CDR3 nucleotide sequence: TGTGCCAGCAGCTTAAGTCAAAGCAATCAGCCCCAGCATTTT. This codes for CASSLSQSNQPQHF. The chain combines TRBV7-6 with TRBJ1-5; D is unresolved. There are 14 residues in the CDR3. V lost 2 bases, J lost 1 base, and 6 bases lay in between. Per germline, CDR1 SGHVS and CDR2 FNYEAQ.

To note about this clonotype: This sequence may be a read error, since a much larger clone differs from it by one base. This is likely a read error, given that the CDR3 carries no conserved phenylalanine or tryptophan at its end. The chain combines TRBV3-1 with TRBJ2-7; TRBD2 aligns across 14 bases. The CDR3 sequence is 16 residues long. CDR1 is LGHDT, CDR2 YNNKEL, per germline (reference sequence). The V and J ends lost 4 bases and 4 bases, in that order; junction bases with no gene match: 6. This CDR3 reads CASSPGLAGVVYEQYS. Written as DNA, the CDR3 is TGTGCCAGCAGCCCGGGACTAGCGGGAGTTGTTTACGAGCAGTACTCC.

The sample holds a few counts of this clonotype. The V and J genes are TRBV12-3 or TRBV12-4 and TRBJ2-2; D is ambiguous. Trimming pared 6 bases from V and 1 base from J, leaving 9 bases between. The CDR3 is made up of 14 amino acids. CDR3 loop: CASRPRQNTGELFF. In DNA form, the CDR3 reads TGTGCCAGCAGACCTAGACAGAACACCGGGGAGCTGTTTTTT.